The 15 T cell receptor beta chains listed next were all sequenced from one sample in a study of cytomegalovirus exposure and HLA in healthy donors. Profiled with immunoSEQ multiplex PCR; TCRdb holds only in-frame clones, not every one. Among about 130,000 clones listed, approximately 89% were seen once. The sample was PBMCs. The receptors stem from a woman in her late teens or twenties in good health and CMV-seropositive.

V is TRBV14 and J is TRBJ1-5; D perhaps matches TRBD1 (5 bases). The CDR3 is 16 amino acids. Trimming cost V 0 bases and J 1 base, with 10 bases left between them. Germline CDR1 and CDR2: SGHDN and FVKESK. The CDR3 region has the DNA TGTGCCAGCAGCCAAGATATCAGGGAAAGCAATCAGCCCCAGCATTTT. This codes for CASSQDIRESNQPQHF.

The gene calls are TRBV19 and TRBJ1-5; D ambiguous. Trimming took 1 base from V and 4 from J, leaving 8 bases between them. From germline, CDR1 is LNHDA and CDR2 SQIVND (reference sequence). This CDR3 region has 14 residues. The CDR3 region has the DNA TGTGCCAGTAGTATAGGAGGGCAGAATCAGCCCCAGCATTTT. It is translated as CASSIGGQNQPQHF.

This sequence joins TRBV18 and TRBJ1-1; D remains ambiguous. The germline gives CDR1 KGHSH, CDR2 LQKENI. The ends were cut back, 3 bases at V and 4 bases at J, with 9 bases in the middle. The CDR3 sequence is 13 residues long. CDR3 residues: CASSPIEGTEAFF. Written as DNA, the CDR3 is TGTGCCAGCTCACCGATCGAGGGCACTGAAGCTTTCTTT.

The chain combines TRBV15 with TRBJ2-1, with D possibly TRBD1 on 6 matching bases. The ends were cut back, 1 base at V and 13 bases at J, with 14 bases in the middle. From germline, CDR1 is LNHNV and CDR2 YYDKDF (reference sequence). The CDR3 is 13 amino acids. This CDR3 is CATSRVLQGEQFF. CDR3 coding DNA: TGTGCCACCAGCAGAGTATTACAGGGAGAACAGTTCTTC.

This chain uses TRBV7-6 with TRBJ1-2, with D possibly matching TRBD1 (6 bases). The CDR3 extends over 14 amino acids. Germline CDR1 is SGHVS and CDR2 is FNYEAQ. The V end lost 5 bases, the J end lost 6 bases, and 16 bases lay between the germline ends. CDR3 residues: CASSRAGAEDGYTF. The CDR3, as DNA: TGTGCCAGCAGCCGAGCAGGGGCGGAGGATGGCTACACCTTC.

The V gene is TRBV9, the J gene TRBJ2-1, with no clear D. Germline lookup yields CDR1 SGDLS and CDR2 YYNGEE. Trimming pared 3 bases from V and 2 bases from J, leaving 15 bases between. The CDR3 contains 16 residues. CDR3 nucleotide sequence: TGTGCCAGCAGCGACCGCGTTGTCCCGCCCTACAATGAGCAGTTCTTC. It specifies CASSDRVVPPYNEQFF.

CDR3 residues: CASSRWTAPEGAFF. CDR3 sequence (DNA): TGTGCCAGCAGTCGTTGGACAGCCCCAGAAGGGGCTTTCTTT. J is TRBJ1-1 and V is TRBV28; the D gene is possibly TRBD1 (6 bases). This CDR3 is 14 amino acids long. Germline lookup yields CDR1 MDHEN and CDR2 SYDVKM. V lost 5 bases, J lost 11 bases, and 21 bases lay in between.

The V and J genes are TRBV6-5 and TRBJ2-7; maybe TRBD1 (5 bases). V was clipped by 2 bases and J by 6 bases, with 17 bases between them. This CDR3 is built from 15 residues. In germline, CDR1 is MNHEY, CDR2 SVGAGI. CDR3 in amino acids: CASSYRGSVPREQYF. The CDR3 DNA sequence: TGTGCCAGCAGTTACAGGGGTAGTGTCCCGCGCGAGCAGTACTTC.

This chain joins TRBV27 and TRBJ1-5, with 9 bases aligning to TRBD1. Germline loops: CDR1 MNHEY, CDR2 SMNVEV (reference sequence). V gave up 3 bases and J gave up 4 bases; unmatched junction bases: 7. The CDR3 is 16 amino acids. CDR3 region: CASSFLGTGQNQPQHF. The CDR3 region has the DNA TGTGCCAGCAGTTTCTTAGGGACAGGGCAAAATCAGCCCCAGCATTTT.

The V gene is TRBV27, the J gene TRBJ2-1; maybe TRBD2 (6 bases). There are 15 residues in the CDR3. Between the trimmed V and J ends, which lost 6 bases and 3 bases, there was a span of 15 bases. The germline CDR1 and CDR2 sequences are MNHEY and SMNVEV (reference sequence). CDR3 DNA: TGTGCCAGCAGAACCGGGACTCGTAACTACAATGAGCAGTTCTTC. Its translation is CASRTGTRNYNEQFF.

V gene TRBV19 combines with J gene TRBJ1-1, with D unresolved. In germline, CDR1 is LNHDA, CDR2 SQIVND (reference sequence). With 8 bases removed from V and 4 bases from J, the gap between germline ends came to 11 bases. The CDR3 has 12 residues. The chain's CDR3 is CASSPGGTEAFF. The CDR3 bases are TGTGCCAGTTCCCCCGGCGGCACTGAAGCTTTCTTT.

The chain has TRBV5-1 and TRBJ1-2; 8 bases agree with TRBD1. Germline trimming cut 5 bases from V and 10 bases from J; bases unmatched to any gene: 19. The CDR3 covers 16 residues. Germline CDR1 is SGHRS and CDR2 is YFSETQ. The chain's CDR3 is CASSKNDRGVRLDYTF. As DNA, the CDR3 is TGCGCCAGCAGTAAGAACGACAGGGGTGTTAGGTTAGACTACACCTTC.

DNA for the CDR3: TGTGCCAGCAGTGCCGACAGGGCCACCGGGGAGCTGTTTTTT. Protein product: CASSADRATGELFF. The genes are TRBV6-1 and TRBJ2-2; 7 nucleotides agree with TRBD1. V was pared by 4 bases and J by 4 bases, with 3 bases of the junction left unmatched. Germline loops: CDR1 MNHNS, CDR2 SASEGT. The CDR3 loop spans 14 amino acids.

This clone has only a few counts. The chain recombines TRBV4-1 with TRBJ2-2; 8 positions match TRBD1. The CDR3 sequence is 17 residues long. The V segment lost 1 base and the J segment 6 bases; nucleotides outside the gene matches: 10. Per germline, CDR1 MGHRA and CDR2 YSYEKL. In DNA, the CDR3 is TGCGCCAGCAGCCAAGCCTCTGGACAGGGCCGGGCCGGGGAGCTGTTTTTT. Translated: CASSQASGQGRAGELFF.

The chain has TRBV2 and TRBJ2-7; D ambiguous. The CDR3 length is 13 residues. Germline CDR1 reads SNHLY; CDR2 reads FYNNEI. V gave up 6 bases and J gave up 0 bases, with 9 bases separating them. CDR3 sequence reads: CASRTSPSYEQYF. The CDR3 DNA reads TGTGCCAGCAGGACTTCCCCCTCCTACGAGCAGTACTTC.